One T cell receptor beta chain is described in this entry. Its antigen is as yet unknown. Deep-level running was used for the assay. Assay used: immunoSEQ multiplex PCR; TCRdb lists only in-frame clones, some missing. The sample lists around 990,000 clones, around three quarters occurring once. The data are from a study of shared clonotypes between healthy human individuals. Whole-study results and caveats: Memory subsets generally showed lower estimated richness than naive subsets.

Trimming at V came to 5 bases and at J to 6 bases, leaving 8 bases not matched to a gene. The CDR3 runs to 15 residues. Germline loops: CDR1 SGHTA, CDR2 FQGTGA. The chain joins TRBV7-3 to TRBJ2-2, with TRBD1 matching over 8 bases. Source material: memory CD4+ T cells from PBMCs. Subset: CD45RA-negative fraction. This TCR was recovered from a man aged 18 to 29 in good health. Some clones in this sample may be carry-over from other donors' samples. Here the CDR3 reads CASSIDRGGPGELFF. In DNA form, the CDR3 reads TGTGCCAGCAGCATCGACAGGGGAGGTCCCGGGGAGCTGTTTTTT.